Listed here are 26 T cell receptor beta chains from one sample, sequenced in a study of cytomegalovirus exposure and HLA in healthy donors. TCRdb keeps only in-frame clones here, not all; method: immunoSEQ multiplex PCR. The table includes 150,000 to 250,000 clones, about 81% detected once. The material sequenced was PBMCs. The receptors were sampled from a woman between 25 and 40 years old in good health and CMV-seronegative.

The V gene is TRBV11-2, the J gene TRBJ2-3, with 10 bases lining up with TRBD1. Trimming at V came to 0 bases and at J to 7 bases, leaving 4 bases not matched to a gene. Per germline, CDR1 SGHAT and CDR2 FQNNGV. This CDR3 region has 15 residues. CDR3 DNA sequence: TGTGCCAGCAGCTTAGACTGGACAGGGGGGAATACGCAGTATTTT. This encodes CASSLDWTGGNTQYF.

This clone was seen only a few times. This rearrangement joins TRBV27 to TRBJ1-2; D possibly corresponds to TRBD1 (6 bases). Per the germline V gene, CDR1 is MNHEY and CDR2 is SMNVEV (reference sequence). CDR3 size: 13 residues. Trimming removed 6 bases from V and 4 bases from J, with 12 bases in between. The CDR3 DNA reads TGTGCCAGCAGCTCAGGGGTCGTCTATGGCTACACCTTC. Its protein product is CASSSGVVYGYTF.

The chain is built from TRBV4-1 and TRBJ2-4; D possibly corresponds to TRBD1 (5 bases). CDR3 size: 15 residues. V shed 1 base and J shed 6 bases, with 13 bases lying between them. Germline V gene sequence: CDR1 MGHRA, CDR2 YSYEKL. CDR3 nucleotides: TGCGCCAGCAGCCAAGTGGGGCAGAGAGTAAACATTCAGTACTTC. It specifies CASSQVGQRVNIQYF.

The chain recombines TRBV19 with TRBJ1-1; 7 bases are a match to TRBD1. Germline values: CDR1 LNHDA, CDR2 SQIVND (reference sequence). The CDR3 loop spans 12 amino acids. J gave up 11 bases and V 2 bases, and 5 bases lay outside the gene matches. The CDR3 nucleotides are TGTGCCAGTAGTATACGTCAGGGGGACGCTTTCTTT. Translating it yields CASSIRQGDAFF. Full variable domain (outside the CDR3, taken from reference TRBV19 and TRBJ1-1): DGGITQSPKYLFRKEGQNVTLSCEQNLNHDAMYWYRQDPGQGLRLIYYSQIVNDFQKGDIAEGYSVSREKKESFPLTVTSAQKNPTAFYLCASSIRQGDAFFGQGTRLTVV.

In the case of this clone: Different DNA sequences within this sample yield the same CDR3. The chain links TRBV5-1 to TRBJ1-1; 7 bases map to TRBD1. The CDR3 length is 13 residues. Unmatched junction bases numbered 4, after V lost 4 bases and J lost 4 bases. Germline V lookup: CDR1 SGHRS, CDR2 YFSETQ. CDR3 loop: CASSGRQGTEAFF. Written as DNA, the CDR3 is TGCGCCAGCAGCGGCAGACAGGGCACTGAAGCTTTCTTT.

The DNA of the CDR3 is TGTGCCAGCAGTTACGGCAGGGACTACGAGCAGTACTTC. Amino acid sequence: CASSYGRDYEQYF. The rearrangement links TRBV6-5 to TRBJ2-7, with a possible D match to TRBD1 (5 bases). The CDR3 contains 13 residues. Germline CDR1 is MNHEY and CDR2 is SVGAGI. Trimming took off 2 bases at V and 3 bases at J, with 8 bases between the two ends.

The chain links TRBV15 to TRBJ1-3, with TRBD1 matching over 8 bases. The germline V gene has CDR1 LNHNV and CDR2 YYDKDF (reference sequence). V lost 3 bases and J lost 3; bases outside the gene matches: 4. The CDR3 extends over 15 amino acids. CDR3 amino acids: CATSRGGTGGNTIYF. The CDR3 DNA follows: TGTGCCACCAGCAGGGGAGGGACAGGTGGAAACACCATATATTTT.

This clone was observed a single time. The V and J genes are TRBV10-3 and TRBJ2-7; D perhaps matches TRBD2 (5 bases). The germline gives CDR1 ENHRY, CDR2 SYGVKD. The CDR3 has 13 amino acids. V lost 5 bases, J lost 4 bases, and 12 bases lay in between. CDR3 residues: CAISPGEKYEQYF. The CDR3 DNA reads as TGTGCCATCAGTCCCGGGGAGAAGTACGAGCAGTACTTC.

This clone was observed a few times. The chain couples TRBV30 to TRBJ2-7; weak D call: TRBD1 (5 bases). Between the trimmed V and J ends, which lost 2 bases and 2 bases, there was a span of 7 bases. There are 12 residues in the CDR3. CDR1 and CDR2 from the germline V gene are GTSNPN and SVGIG (reference sequence). Here the CDR3 reads CAWSQQAYEQYF. As DNA, the CDR3 is TGTGCCTGGAGTCAACAGGCCTACGAGCAGTACTTC.

The chain combines TRBV2 with TRBJ1-6; D gene unclear. The CDR3 is 14 amino acids. Trimming left V 1 base short and J 9 bases short, with 10 bases between. Looked up from germline, CDR1 is SNHLY and CDR2 is FYNNEI. The DNA of the CDR3 is TGTGCCAGCAGTGAAGTCGGTGAGGGTTCACCCCTCCACTTT. Translation gives CASSEVGEGSPLHF.

V gene TRBV27 combines with J gene TRBJ2-3; 9 bases line up with TRBD2. V trimming: 6 bases; J trimming: 1 base; junction bases outside the gene matches: 11. Germline CDR1 and CDR2: MNHEY and SMNVEV (reference sequence). This CDR3 has 17 amino acids. CDR3 region: CASSAEDEREGTDTQYF. As DNA, the CDR3 is TGTGCCAGCAGCGCCGAAGATGAGCGGGAGGGCACAGATACGCAGTATTTT.

The table lists this clone with a few counts. V gene TRBV10-3 combines with J gene TRBJ2-7; perhaps TRBD2 as D (5 bases). Trimming stripped 2 bases from V and 3 bases from J, with 11 bases between. CDR1 is ENHRY, CDR2 SYGVKD, per germline. The CDR3 is made up of 14 amino acids. CDR3 protein: CAISEGSTNYEQYF. The CDR3, as DNA: TGTGCCATCAGTGAGGGGAGTACGAACTACGAGCAGTACTTC.

V usage is TRBV19 and J usage is TRBJ2-7; D unresolved. The CDR3 runs to 14 residues. V lost 5 bases and J 0 bases, leaving 11 bases between the germline ends. Germline assignment: CDR1 LNHDA and CDR2 SQIVND (reference sequence). The CDR3 spells CASSGQASSYEQYF. The CDR3 DNA is TGTGCCAGTAGTGGGCAGGCCAGCTCCTACGAGCAGTACTTC.

This clone appeared a few times. The CDR3 DNA sequence: TGCAGCGTCCACCGGGACAGGGGGACCTACGAGCAGTACTTC. It encodes CSVHRDRGTYEQYF. The rearrangement links TRBV29-1 to TRBJ2-7, with 11 bases identical to TRBD1. From germline, CDR1 is SQVTM and CDR2 ANQGSEA. This CDR3 is 14 amino acids long. J lost 2 bases, V lost 6 bases, and 6 bases had no gene match.

This chain links TRBV2 with TRBJ2-7; maybe TRBD2 (6 bases). The germline gives CDR1 SNHLY, CDR2 FYNNEI. This CDR3 has 13 residues. Trimming took 4 bases from V and 4 from J, leaving 11 bases between them. The chain's CDR3 is CASSARAGYEQYF. CDR3 bases: TGTGCCAGCAGTGCCCGGGCGGGGTACGAGCAGTACTTC.

V gene TRBV4-1 combines with J gene TRBJ1-1; D not certain. V shed 4 bases and J shed 8 bases, with 14 bases lying between them. The CDR3 has 13 residues. CDR1 MGHRA and CDR2 YSYEKL come from the germline V gene. This CDR3 is CASSPDLGREAFF. Here the CDR3 DNA reads TGCGCCAGCAGCCCGGACCTTGGGAGGGAAGCTTTCTTT.

The V and J genes are TRBV19 and TRBJ1-5; D is perhaps TRBD1 (6 bases). The CDR3 is 15 amino acids. Between the trimmed V and J ends, which lost 8 bases and 2 bases, there was a span of 16 bases. CDR1 is LNHDA and CDR2 is SQIVND in the germline V gene (reference sequence). CDR3 sequence (DNA): TGTGCCAGTGGCCCTAAACACAGGGGCAATCAGCCCCAGCATTTT. It encodes CASGPKHRGNQPQHF.

The V gene is TRBV7-8, the J gene TRBJ2-7, with D maybe TRBD1 (6 bases). The length of the CDR3 is 14 residues. Germline lookup yields CDR1 SGHVS and CDR2 FQNEAQ. The V end lost 2 bases, the J end lost 2 bases, and 10 bases lay between the germline ends. CDR3 bases: TGTGCCAGCAGCTTATTCGAGGGGGCCTACGAGCAGTACTTC. It specifies CASSLFEGAYEQYF. Full variable domain (missing parts from reference TRBV7-8 and TRBJ2-7): GAGVSQSPRYKVAKRGQDVALRCDPISGHVSLFWYQQALGQGPEFLTYFQNEAQLDKSGLPSDRFFAERPEGSVSTLKIQRTQQEDSAVYLCASSLFEGAYEQYFGPGTRLTVT.

The chain is built from TRBV19 and TRBJ1-1; 7 bases line up with TRBD1. CDR1 is LNHDA and CDR2 is SQIVND in the germline V gene (reference sequence). The V gene end was trimmed by 3 bases and the J gene end by 2 bases; junction bases not matched to a gene: 3. This CDR3 region has 14 residues. CDR3 in DNA: TGTGCCAGTAGTATGGGACAGAGTAACACTGAAGCTTTCTTT. This encodes CASSMGQSNTEAFF.

The chain carries TRBV30 and TRBJ1-5; D possibly corresponds to TRBD1 (6 bases). The CDR3 loop spans 14 amino acids. Germline CDR1 is GTSNPN and CDR2 is SVGIG (reference sequence). V was trimmed by 1 base and J by 6 bases, leaving 13 bases between them. The CDR3 here is CAWSAGGAGQPQHF. The DNA of the CDR3 is TGTGCCTGGAGTGCCGGGGGGGCCGGTCAGCCCCAGCATTTT.

Only a few counts were recorded for this clone. V and J are TRBV15 and TRBJ1-5; 7 bases fit TRBD1. Germline CDR1 is LNHNV and CDR2 is YYDKDF (reference sequence). Trimming at V came to 0 bases and at J to 1 base, leaving 3 bases not matched to a gene. This CDR3 has 16 residues. The DNA for the CDR3 is TGTGCCACCAGCAGAGATCAGGGGGTGAGCAATCAGCCCCAGCATTTT. Amino acids: CATSRDQGVSNQPQHF.

CDR3 amino acids: CASSLGGLPPMNTEAFF. The CDR3 DNA reads as TGTGCCAGCAGCTTGGGGGGGCTCCCCCCCATGAACACTGAAGCTTTCTTT. The J gene is TRBJ1-1, the V gene TRBV5-6, with a possible D match to TRBD1 (6 bases). The germline CDR1 and CDR2 sequences are SGHDT and YYEEEE. V dropped 0 bases and J dropped 0 bases, with 15 bases sitting between them. This CDR3 region has 17 residues.

The chain links TRBV5-8 to TRBJ2-3, with TRBD2 as a possible D gene (5 bases). Per the germline V gene, CDR1 is SGHTS and CDR2 is YDEGEE. Trimming took 4 bases from V and 0 from J, leaving 12 bases between them. This CDR3 contains 15 residues. This CDR3 is CASSRPLESTDTQYF. The CDR3 coding sequence is TGTGCCAGCAGCCGGCCACTAGAGAGCACAGATACGCAGTATTTT.

This chain links TRBV18 with TRBJ2-7; D gene ambiguous. This CDR3 has 13 residues. The V and J ends lost 3 bases and 2 bases respectively, with 8 bases between them. The germline V gene has CDR1 KGHSH and CDR2 LQKENI. CDR3 in amino acids: CASSPGLPYEQYF. As DNA, the CDR3 is TGTGCCAGCTCACCGGGCCTCCCCTACGAGCAGTACTTC.

V gene TRBV28 combines with J gene TRBJ1-2, with D possibly being TRBD1 (5 bases). Germline CDR1 reads MDHEN; CDR2 reads SYDVKM. The V gene lost 5 bases and the J gene lost 2 bases, with 12 bases spanning the gap. This CDR3 comprises 14 residues. The CDR3 reads CASSPHYRNYGYTF. In DNA, the CDR3 is TGTGCCAGCAGTCCACATTACAGGAACTATGGCTACACCTTC.

This clone was counted a few times. The V gene is TRBV18, the J gene TRBJ1-5; D perhaps matches TRBD1 (5 bases). The CDR3 consists of 16 residues. Trimming shortened V by 2 bases and J by 2 bases, and 13 bases separated the two germline ends. Germline CDR1 reads KGHSH; CDR2 reads LQKENI. The CDR3 region has the DNA TGTGCCAGCTCACCATCGAGGGGAGGGGGCAATCAGCCCCAGCATTTT. Its translation is CASSPSRGGGNQPQHF.